The 10 T cell receptor beta chains below all came from one sample that was sequenced in a study of PD-1 blockade in classical Hodgkin lymphoma. Time point in this sample: newly diagnosed, previously untreated cHL patient sample. Only in-frame clones appear in the TCRdb table, and some are missing; sequencing was by immunoSEQ multiplex PCR. The repertoire holds around 43,000 clones, approximately 91% seen once, with about 5.3% in the top ten. The source material was peripheral blood mononuclear cells (PBMCs). The receptor source for this set is a human donor with classical Hodgkin lymphoma.

The V call is TRBV18, the J call TRBJ1-1; D is unclear. Trimming took off 0 bases at V and 3 bases at J, with 2 bases between the two ends. Germline CDR1 KGHSH, CDR2 LQKENI. The CDR3 loop spans 12 amino acids. This CDR3 reads CASSPPDTEAFF. The CDR3, as DNA: TGTGCCAGCTCACCACCCGACACTGAAGCTTTCTTT.

The chain employs TRBV5-1 and TRBJ2-7; weak D call: TRBD1 (6 bases). The germline V gene encodes CDR1 SGHRS and CDR2 YFSETQ. This CDR3 is 13 amino acids long. The V gene lost 0 bases and the J gene lost 3 bases, with 7 bases spanning the gap. The CDR3 DNA is TGCGCCAGCAGCTTGGCACAGGGCTACGAGCAGTACGTC. It yields the protein CASSLAQGYEQYV.

The chain recombines TRBV5-4 with TRBJ2-4; 15 nucleotides align to TRBD2. V lost 4 bases, J lost 5 bases, and 10 bases stayed unmatched. CDR1 and CDR2 from the germline V gene are SGHNT and YYREEE (reference sequence). There are 18 residues in the CDR3. The CDR3 sequence is CASSPGGLAGGPQNIQYF. The CDR3 region has the DNA TGTGCCAGCAGCCCTGGAGGACTAGCGGGAGGGCCCCAAAACATTCAGTACTTC. The full variable domain, rest sourced from reference TRBV5-4 and TRBJ2-4, is ETGVTQSPTHLIKTRGQQVTLRCSSQSGHNTVSWYQQALGQGPQFIFQYYREEENGRGNFPPRFSGLQFPNYSSELNVNALELDDSALYLCASSPGGLAGGPQNIQYFGAGTRLSVL.

The chain is built from TRBV30 and TRBJ2-5; D ambiguous. This CDR3 has 11 amino acids. Germline CDR1 GTSNPN, CDR2 SVGIG (reference sequence). Trimming pared 0 bases from V and 5 bases from J, leaving 4 bases between. CDR3 region: CAWSVTETQYF. The CDR3, as DNA: TGTGCCTGGAGTGTAACTGAGACCCAGTACTTC. Using reference TRBV30 and TRBJ2-5 for the parts outside the CDR3, the full variable domain is SQTIHQWPATLVQPVGSPLSLECTVEGTSNPNLYWYRQAAGRGLQLLFYSVGIGQISSEVPQNLSASRPQDRQFILSSKKLLLSDSGFYLCAWSVTETQYFGPGTRLLVL.

This clone was picked up one time. This rearrangement joins TRBV30 to TRBJ2-2, with D possibly matching TRBD1 (5 bases). CDR1 and CDR2 from the germline V gene are GTSNPN and SVGIG (reference sequence). This CDR3 has 16 amino acids. The germline V and J ends were trimmed by 2 bases and 7 bases, with 20 bases remaining between them. CDR3 DNA sequence: TGTGCCTGGAGTATAAGATCAGGGATGCGGTTCGGGGAGCTGTTTTTT. It yields the protein CAWSIRSGMRFGELFF.

The rearrangement uses TRBV10-1 and TRBJ2-1, with 14 nucleotides matching TRBD2. CDR3 length: 18 residues. J lost 4 bases, V lost 0 bases, and 5 bases had no gene match. The germline CDR1 and CDR2 sequences are WNHNN and SYGVQD (reference sequence). The CDR3 DNA reads TGCGCCAGCAGTGAGTCTACGGGGACTAGCGGGAGTTACAATGAGCAGTTCTTC. This codes for CASSESTGTSGSYNEQFF.

The rearrangement links TRBV2 to TRBJ2-2; 9 bases line up with TRBD1. CDR1 and CDR2 from the germline V gene are SNHLY and FYNNEI. V was clipped by 8 bases and J by 6 bases; unmatched bases: 10. CDR3 size: 15 residues. The CDR3 loop reads CASGQGSYPSGELFF. In nucleotides, the CDR3 is TGTGCCAGCGGACAGGGGAGTTACCCATCCGGGGAGCTGTTTTTT.

The chain is built from TRBV7-2 and TRBJ2-3; 13 nucleotides agree with TRBD2. The CDR3 extends over 16 amino acids. V shed 5 bases and J 6 bases; nucleotides not matched to a gene: 8. Germline CDR1 reads SGHTA; CDR2 reads FQGNSA. CDR3 sequence: CASSERLAGGSDTQYF. CDR3 DNA: TGTGCCAGCAGCGAGAGACTAGCGGGAGGTTCGGATACGCAGTATTTT. The full variable domain, completed using reference TRBV7-2 and TRBJ2-3, is GAGVSQSPSNKVTEKGKDVELRCDPISGHTALYWYRQSLGQGLEFLIYFQGNSAPDKSGLPSDRFSAERTGGSVSTLTIQRTQQEDSAVYLCASSERLAGGSDTQYFGPGTRLTVL.

This clone was seen more than once but under ten times. The rearrangement joins TRBV6-5 to TRBJ1-2; 7 positions agree with TRBD1. The CDR3 covers 16 residues. J gave up 4 bases and V 0 bases, and 8 bases lay outside the gene matches. CDR1 is MNHEY, CDR2 SVGAGI, per germline. The CDR3 here is CASSYSTGQSFYGYTF. The CDR3, as DNA: TGTGCCAGCAGTTACTCGACGGGACAGTCGTTCTATGGCTACACCTTC.

The genes are TRBV6-1 and TRBJ1-1; 7 nucleotides agree with TRBD1. The germline gives CDR1 MNHNS, CDR2 SASEGT. The CDR3 totals 13 residues. The V segment lost 6 bases and the J segment 4 bases; nucleotides outside the gene matches: 5. CDR3 DNA: TGTGCCAGCAGACACAGGGGCGGCACTGAAGCTTTCTTT. Translation gives CASRHRGGTEAFF.